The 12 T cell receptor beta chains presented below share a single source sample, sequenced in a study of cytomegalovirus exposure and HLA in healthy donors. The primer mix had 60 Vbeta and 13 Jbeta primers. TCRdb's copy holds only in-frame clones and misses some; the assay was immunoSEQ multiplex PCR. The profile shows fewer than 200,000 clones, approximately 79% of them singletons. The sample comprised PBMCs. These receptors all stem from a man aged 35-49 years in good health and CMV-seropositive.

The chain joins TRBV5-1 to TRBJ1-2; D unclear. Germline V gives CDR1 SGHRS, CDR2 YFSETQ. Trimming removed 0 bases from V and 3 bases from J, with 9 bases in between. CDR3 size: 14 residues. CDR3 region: CASSLEGADYGYTF. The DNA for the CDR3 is TGCGCCAGCAGCTTGGAAGGAGCCGACTATGGCTACACCTTC. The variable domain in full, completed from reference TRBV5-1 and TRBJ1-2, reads KAGVTQTPRYLIKTRGQQVTLSCSPISGHRSVSWYQQTPGQGLQFLFEYFSETQRNKGNFPGRFSGRQFSNSRSEMNVSTLELGDSALYLCASSLEGADYGYTFGSGTRLTVV.

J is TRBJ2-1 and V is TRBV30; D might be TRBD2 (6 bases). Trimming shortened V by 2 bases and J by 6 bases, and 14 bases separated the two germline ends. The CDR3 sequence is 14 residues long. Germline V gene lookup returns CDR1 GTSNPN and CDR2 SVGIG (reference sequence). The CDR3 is CAWSRMAGGNEQFF. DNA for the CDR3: TGTGCCTGGAGTCGAATGGCCGGGGGCAATGAGCAGTTCTTC. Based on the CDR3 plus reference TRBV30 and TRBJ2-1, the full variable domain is SQTIHQWPATLVQPVGSPLSLECTVEGTSNPNLYWYRQAAGRGLQLLFYSVGIGQISSEVPQNLSASRPQDRQFILSSKKLLLSDSGFYLCAWSRMAGGNEQFFGPGTRLTVL.

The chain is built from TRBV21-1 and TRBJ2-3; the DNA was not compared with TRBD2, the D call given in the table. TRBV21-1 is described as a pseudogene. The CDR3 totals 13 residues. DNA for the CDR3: TGTGCCAGTCCCATACGGCGGGGGCGGATGCAGTATTTT. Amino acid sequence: CASPIRRGRMQYF.

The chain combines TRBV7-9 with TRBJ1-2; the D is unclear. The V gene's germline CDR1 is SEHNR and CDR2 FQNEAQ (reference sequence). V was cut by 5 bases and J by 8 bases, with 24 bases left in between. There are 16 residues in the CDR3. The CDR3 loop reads CASSPSIEEGTSGYTF. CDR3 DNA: TGTGCCAGCAGCCCGTCCATAGAGGAGGGCACGAGCGGCTACACCTTC.

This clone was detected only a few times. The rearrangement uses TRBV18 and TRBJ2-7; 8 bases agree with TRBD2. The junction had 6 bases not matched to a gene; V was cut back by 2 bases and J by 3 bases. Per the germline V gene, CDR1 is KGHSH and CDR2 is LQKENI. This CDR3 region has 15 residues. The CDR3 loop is CASSPKLAALYEQYF. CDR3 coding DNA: TGTGCCAGCTCACCAAAACTAGCGGCGCTCTACGAGCAGTACTTC. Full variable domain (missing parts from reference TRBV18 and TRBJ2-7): NAGVMQNPRHLVRRRGQEARLRCSPMKGHSHVYWYRQLPEEGLKFMVYLQKENIIDESGMPKERFSAEFPKEGPSILRIQQVVRGDSAAYFCASSPKLAALYEQYFGPGTRLTVT.

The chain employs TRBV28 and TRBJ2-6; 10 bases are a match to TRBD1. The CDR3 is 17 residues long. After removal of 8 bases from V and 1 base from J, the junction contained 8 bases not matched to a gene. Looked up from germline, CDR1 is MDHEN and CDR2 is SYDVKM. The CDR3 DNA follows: TGTGCCAGCGGGGGACCGGGACAGGGGTCTGGGGCCAACGTCCTGACTTTC. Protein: CASGGPGQGSGANVLTF.

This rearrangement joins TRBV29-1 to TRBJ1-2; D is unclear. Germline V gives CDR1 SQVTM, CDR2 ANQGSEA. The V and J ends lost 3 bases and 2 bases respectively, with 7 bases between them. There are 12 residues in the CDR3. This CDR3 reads CSVDSQNYGYTF. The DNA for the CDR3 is TGCAGCGTTGACAGTCAGAACTATGGCTACACCTTC.

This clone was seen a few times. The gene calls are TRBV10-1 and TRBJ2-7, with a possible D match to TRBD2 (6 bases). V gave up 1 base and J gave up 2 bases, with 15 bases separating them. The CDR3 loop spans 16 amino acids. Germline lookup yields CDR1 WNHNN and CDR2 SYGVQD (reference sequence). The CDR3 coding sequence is TGCGCCAGCAGTGAGTTTAGCGGCCCATACCCCTACGAGCAGTACTTC. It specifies CASSEFSGPYPYEQYF.

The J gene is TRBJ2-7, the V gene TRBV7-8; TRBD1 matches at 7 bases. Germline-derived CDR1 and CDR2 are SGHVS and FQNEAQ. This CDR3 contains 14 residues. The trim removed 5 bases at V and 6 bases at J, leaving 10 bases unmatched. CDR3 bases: TGTGCCAGCAGCCTACTGACAGGGTACGGCGAGCAGTACTTC. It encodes CASSLLTGYGEQYF.

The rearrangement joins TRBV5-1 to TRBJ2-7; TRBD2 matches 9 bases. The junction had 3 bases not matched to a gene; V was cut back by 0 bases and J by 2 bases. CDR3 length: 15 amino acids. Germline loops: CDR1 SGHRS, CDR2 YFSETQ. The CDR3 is CASSLGLAGAYEQYF. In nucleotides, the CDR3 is TGCGCCAGCAGCTTGGGTTTAGCGGGGGCCTACGAGCAGTACTTC.

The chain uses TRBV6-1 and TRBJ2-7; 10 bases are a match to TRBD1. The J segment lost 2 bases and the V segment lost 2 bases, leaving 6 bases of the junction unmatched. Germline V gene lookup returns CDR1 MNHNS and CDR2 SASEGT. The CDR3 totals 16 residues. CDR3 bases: TGTGCCAGCAGTGAACAACCGGGACAGGGGCCCTACGAGCAGTACTTC. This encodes CASSEQPGQGPYEQYF.

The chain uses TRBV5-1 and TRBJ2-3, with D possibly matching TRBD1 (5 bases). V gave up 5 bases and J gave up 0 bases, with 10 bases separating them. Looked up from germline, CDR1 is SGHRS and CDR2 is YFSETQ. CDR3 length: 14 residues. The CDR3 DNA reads TGCGCCAGCAGGTCAGGGCCGAGCACAGATACGCAGTATTTT. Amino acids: CASRSGPSTDTQYF. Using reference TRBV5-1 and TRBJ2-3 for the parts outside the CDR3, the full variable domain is KAGVTQTPRYLIKTRGQQVTLSCSPISGHRSVSWYQQTPGQGLQFLFEYFSETQRNKGNFPGRFSGRQFSNSRSEMNVSTLELGDSALYLCASRSGPSTDTQYFGPGTRLTVL.